This T cell receptor beta chain was sequenced during a study of T cell responses to AZD1222 COVID-19 vaccine. TCRdb's copy holds only in-frame clones and misses some; the assay was immunoSEQ multiplex PCR. The sample has approximately 180,000 clones, just under 90% seen once. Details on this clone: Its antigen is currently unknown.

Per germline, CDR1 KGHSH and CDR2 LQKENI. Trimming stripped 3 bases from V and 7 bases from J, with 9 bases between. This CDR3 contains 13 residues. General study results and limits: Spike-spanning, vaccine-associated CD4 TCRs were dominant at 160-218 and 743-854. With two AZD1222 doses given, Spike-specific TCR breadth and depth both rose. Repertoires were obtained only post-peak T cell response. Females outnumbered males among donors, who were mostly white British; clonal diversity was possibly underestimated.

The chain links TRBV18 to TRBJ1-4, with a possible D match to TRBD1 (6 bases). The sample consisted of peripheral blood, taken 28 days after the second dose of the MenACWY control vaccine. This TCR came from an adult who received the MenACWY meningococcal vaccine as a control. The CDR3 sequence is CASSPGAGEKLFF. The CDR3, as DNA: TGTGCCAGCTCACCGGGGGCTGGTGAAAAACTGTTTTTT.